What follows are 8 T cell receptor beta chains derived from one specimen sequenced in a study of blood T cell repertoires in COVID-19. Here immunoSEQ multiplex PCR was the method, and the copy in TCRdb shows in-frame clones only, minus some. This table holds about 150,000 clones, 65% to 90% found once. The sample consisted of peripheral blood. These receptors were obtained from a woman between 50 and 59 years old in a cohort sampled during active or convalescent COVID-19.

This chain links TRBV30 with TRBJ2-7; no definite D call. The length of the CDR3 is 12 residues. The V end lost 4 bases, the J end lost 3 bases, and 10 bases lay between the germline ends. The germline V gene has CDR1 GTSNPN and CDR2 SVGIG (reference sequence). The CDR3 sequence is CAWTGSYYEQYF. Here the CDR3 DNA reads TGTGCCTGGACGGGTTCATACTACGAGCAGTACTTC.

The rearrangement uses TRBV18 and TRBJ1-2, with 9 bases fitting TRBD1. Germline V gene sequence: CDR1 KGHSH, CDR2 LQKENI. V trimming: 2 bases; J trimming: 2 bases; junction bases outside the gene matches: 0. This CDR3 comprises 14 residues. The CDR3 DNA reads TGTGCCAGCTCACCAGACAGGGGGAACTATGGCTACACCTTC. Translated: CASSPDRGNYGYTF. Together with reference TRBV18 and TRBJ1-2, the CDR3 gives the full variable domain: NAGVMQNPRHLVRRRGQEARLRCSPMKGHSHVYWYRQLPEEGLKFMVYLQKENIIDESGMPKERFSAEFPKEGPSILRIQQVVRGDSAAYFCASSPDRGNYGYTFGSGTRLTVV.

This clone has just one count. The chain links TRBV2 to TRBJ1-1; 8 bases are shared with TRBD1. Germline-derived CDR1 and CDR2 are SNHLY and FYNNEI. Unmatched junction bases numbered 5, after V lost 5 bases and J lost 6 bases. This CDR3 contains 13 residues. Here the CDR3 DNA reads TGTGCCAGCAGTCGCAGGGGGCTCGCTGAAGCTTTCTTT. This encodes CASSRRGLAEAFF.

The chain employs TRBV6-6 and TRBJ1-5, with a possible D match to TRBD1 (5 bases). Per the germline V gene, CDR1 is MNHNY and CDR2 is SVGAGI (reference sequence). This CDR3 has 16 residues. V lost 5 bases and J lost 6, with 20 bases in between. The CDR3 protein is CASSPQRGGKGQPQHF. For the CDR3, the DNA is TGTGCCAGCAGTCCCCAGCGGGGGGGAAAAGGTCAGCCCCAGCATTTT.

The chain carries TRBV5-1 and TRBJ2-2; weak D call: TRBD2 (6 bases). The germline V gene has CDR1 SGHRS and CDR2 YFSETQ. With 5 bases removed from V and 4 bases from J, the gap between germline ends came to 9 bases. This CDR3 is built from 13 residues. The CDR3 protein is CASRSGGTGELFF. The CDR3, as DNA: TGCGCCAGCAGGTCCGGGGGCACCGGGGAGCTGTTTTTT.

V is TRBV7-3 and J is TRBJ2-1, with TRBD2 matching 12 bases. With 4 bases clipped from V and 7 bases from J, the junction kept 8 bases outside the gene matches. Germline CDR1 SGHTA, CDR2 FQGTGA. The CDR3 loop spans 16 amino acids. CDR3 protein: CASSSPLAGGVNEQFF. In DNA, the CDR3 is TGTGCCAGCAGCTCGCCACTAGCGGGGGGTGTTAATGAGCAGTTCTTC.

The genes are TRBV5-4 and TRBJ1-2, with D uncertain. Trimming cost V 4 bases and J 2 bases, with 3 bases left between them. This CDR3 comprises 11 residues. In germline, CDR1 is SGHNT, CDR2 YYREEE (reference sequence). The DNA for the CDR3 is TGTGCCAGCAGCCAAAACTATGGCTACACCTTC. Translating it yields CASSQNYGYTF.

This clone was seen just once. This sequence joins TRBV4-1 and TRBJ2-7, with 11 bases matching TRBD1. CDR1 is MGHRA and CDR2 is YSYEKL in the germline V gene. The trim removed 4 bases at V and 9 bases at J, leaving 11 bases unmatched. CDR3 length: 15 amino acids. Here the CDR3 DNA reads TGCGCCAGCAGCCTCCAACCGGGACAGGGGGGGTCGCAGTACTTC. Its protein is CASSLQPGQGGSQYF.